This T cell receptor (beta chain) was sequenced in a study of blood T cell repertoires in COVID-19. On the study more broadly: Sources were T cells, B-cell-depleted T cells, or PBMCs; the material itself was cDNA or gDNA.

As handled by the study authors: Estimation of nucleated cell counts was performed using reference gene primer amplification. Libraries were prepared by immunoSEQ multiplex PCR; TCRdb keeps only in-frame clonotypes and omits some of them. V, J and clone size reflect that table, while D and trimming were determined from the DNA. The sample includes over 400,000 clones, roughly 89% of them seen just once. The sequenced sample was peripheral blood. This TCR came from a woman in her 30s with active or convalescent COVID-19.

The CDR3 DNA reads as TGTGCCAGCAGCTTGATGGGCTCTGGGGAGACCCAGTACTTC. Amino acids: CASSLMGSGETQYF. The chain has TRBV5-4 and TRBJ2-5; D gene ambiguous. CDR1 is SGHNT and CDR2 is YYREEE in the germline V gene (reference sequence). Trimming took off 1 base at V and 5 bases at J, with 12 bases between the two ends. The CDR3 extends over 14 amino acids.